Presented here are 12 T cell receptor beta chains from one specimen sequenced in a study of cytomegalovirus exposure and HLA in healthy donors. PCR primers comprised 60 Vbeta and 13 Jbeta primers. Profiling relied on immunoSEQ multiplex PCR, and the TCRdb table lists in-frame clones only, not all of them. The profile shows 110,000 to 150,000 clones, about 86% of them singletons. The sequenced material came from PBMCs. These receptors were taken from a man aged 35 to 55 in good health and CMV-seropositive.

This sequence joins TRBV6-5 and TRBJ2-5; D is perhaps TRBD2 (5 bases). Germline V CDR1 and CDR2: MNHEY, SVGAGI. The CDR3 sequence is 15 residues long. Between the trimmed V and J ends, which lost 7 bases and 1 base, there was a span of 16 bases. CDR3 in amino acids: CASTPIPGIQETQYF. CDR3 coding DNA: TGTGCCAGCACCCCAATTCCGGGAATCCAAGAGACCCAGTACTTC.

This clone appeared once. The V call is TRBV29-1, the J call TRBJ1-1; weak D call: TRBD1 (6 bases). CDR1 and CDR2 from the germline V gene are SQVTM and ANQGSEA. The CDR3 runs to 14 residues. Between the trimmed V and J ends, which lost 5 bases and 3 bases, there was a span of 16 bases. CDR3 sequence (DNA): TGCAGCGTTAGAGCGGGGGGGGCGGACACTGAAGCTTTCTTT. It yields the protein CSVRAGGADTEAFF.

This clone was seen a handful of times. This sequence joins TRBV6-5 and TRBJ1-4, with 9 bases that match TRBD1. The length of the CDR3 is 14 residues. J lost 7 bases, V lost 4 bases, and 4 bases had no gene match. Germline CDR1 and CDR2: MNHEY and SVGAGI. The CDR3 is CASSSDRGGEKLFF. CDR3 in DNA: TGTGCCAGCAGTTCGGACAGGGGCGGTGAAAAACTGTTTTTT.

The table lists this clone with a few counts. This chain joins TRBV18 and TRBJ2-1; possible D gene TRBD2, 6 bases. V gave up 1 base and J gave up 5 bases, with 15 bases separating them. CDR3 length: 16 amino acids. Germline loops: CDR1 KGHSH, CDR2 LQKENI. The CDR3 coding sequence is TGTGCCAGCTCACCACTGGAGGGTTTAGTGGACAATGAGCAGTTCTTC. Its protein product is CASSPLEGLVDNEQFF.

The J gene is TRBJ2-2, the V gene TRBV9; D is unresolved. V was pared by 4 bases and J by 5 bases, with 9 bases between. Germline CDR1 reads SGDLS; CDR2 reads YYNGEE. The CDR3 contains 13 residues. The CDR3 loop is CASSPSGTGELFF. CDR3 DNA: TGTGCCAGCAGCCCCTCCGGGACCGGGGAGCTGTTTTTT.

The J gene is TRBJ1-4, the V gene TRBV29-1, with D possibly being TRBD1 (5 bases). The CDR3 extends over 15 amino acids. CDR1 and CDR2 from the germline V gene are SQVTM and ANQGSEA. V dropped 4 bases and J dropped 6 bases, with 18 bases sitting between them. CDR3 sequence (DNA): TGCAGCGTTGGGGGCCCGGCAGGGAATGATGAAAAACTGTTTTTT. Its protein is CSVGGPAGNDEKLFF. The variable domain in full, with the rest retrieved from reference TRBV29-1 and TRBJ1-4, is SAVISQKPSRDICQRGTSLTIQCQVDSQVTMMFWYRQQPGQSLTLIATANQGSEATYESGFVIDKFPISRPNLTFSTLTVSNMSPEDSSIYLCSVGGPAGNDEKLFFGSGTQLSVL.

CDR3 sequence (DNA): TGTGCCAGCAGTTACAGACAGTACCATCAGCCCCAGCATTTT. Its translation is CASSYRQYHQPQHF. The V gene is TRBV27, the J gene TRBJ1-5; possibly TRBD1 for D (5 bases). The germline gives CDR1 MNHEY, CDR2 SMNVEV (reference sequence). Trimming shortened V by 4 bases and J by 5 bases, and 12 bases separated the two germline ends. The CDR3 loop spans 14 amino acids.

The V gene is TRBV2, the J gene TRBJ1-4; 7 bases are shared with TRBD1. Looked up from germline, CDR1 is SNHLY and CDR2 is FYNNEI. The V and J ends lost 7 bases and 7 bases, in that order; junction bases with no gene match: 6. The CDR3 is made up of 13 amino acids. This CDR3 reads CASIRGSGEKLFF. As DNA, the CDR3 is TGTGCCAGCATCAGGGGGTCGGGTGAAAAACTGTTTTTT.

The chain uses TRBV6-5 and TRBJ2-2, with 7 bases identical to TRBD1. CDR1 is MNHEY and CDR2 is SVGAGI in the germline V gene. Trimming cost V 1 base and J 8 bases; bases outside gene matches: 7. This CDR3 comprises 15 residues. CDR3 sequence (DNA): TGTGCCAGCAGTTACTGGAACAGGGGAGCGGGGGAGCTGTTTTTT. Its protein product is CASSYWNRGAGELFF.

The chain has TRBV25-1 and TRBJ1-3, with D possibly being TRBD1 (5 bases). V lost 6 bases and J lost 8, with 20 bases in between. Germline V gene data show CDR1 as MGHDK and CDR2 as SYGVNS. This CDR3 is built from 15 residues. The CDR3 DNA is TGTGCCAGCAGAAACGACCGGGGACCGGGAGACACCATATATTTT. Protein sequence: CASRNDRGPGDTIYF.

The chain links TRBV10-3 to TRBJ2-1, with 9 bases aligning to TRBD1. The CDR3 has 15 residues. With V trimmed by 2 bases and J by 9 bases, 8 bases remained unmatched. Looked up from germline, CDR1 is ENHRY and CDR2 is SYGVKD. CDR3 loop: CAISERRQGDVEQFF. DNA for the CDR3: TGTGCCATCAGTGAGCGGAGACAGGGGGATGTTGAGCAGTTCTTC.

This chain uses TRBV6-4 with TRBJ2-2; tentative D call: TRBD1 (6 bases). V lost 3 bases and J lost 6, with 8 bases in between. In germline, CDR1 is MRHNA, CDR2 SNTAGT. The CDR3 runs 13 residues. Here the CDR3 reads CASSEGGSGELFF. The DNA for the CDR3 is TGTGCCAGCAGTGAAGGGGGATCCGGGGAGCTGTTTTTT.